This entry lists 8 T cell receptor beta chains sequenced from one sample in a study of identical twins. TCRdb processed the 5' RACE reads anew with MiXCR; each CDR3 protein has one entry. The sample lists roughly 290,000 distinct CDR3 sequences, under 9% seen once, with approximately 2.1% in the top ten. A further study also used this sample, focusing on yellow fever vaccine responses in identical twins.

Sequencing input: memory (CD45RO+) T cells sorted from blood. The origin of the receptors is a woman between 18 and 29 years old in good health.

This clonotype was observed a few times. The chain couples TRBV3-1 to TRBJ1-4, with TRBD1 matching over 9 bases. CDR1 and CDR2 (germline): LGHDT, YNNKEL (reference sequence). This CDR3 region has 15 residues. The V gene end was trimmed by 4 bases and the J gene end by 5 bases; junction bases not matched to a gene: 5. Here the CDR3 DNA reads TGTGCCAGCAGCCGCACAGGGGGCTTAAATGAAAAACTGTTTTTT. Amino acid sequence: CASSRTGGLNEKLFF.

This clonotype was found many times. V gene TRBV24-1 combines with J gene TRBJ2-3, with 10 bases lining up with TRBD2. The CDR3 runs 16 residues. Losses at the gene ends were 1 base for V and 3 bases for J; bases not matched to a gene: 3. Germline lookup yields CDR1 KGHDR and CDR2 SFDVKD. The CDR3 reads CATSDFTSGTTDTQYF. The CDR3 DNA follows: TGTGCCACCAGTGATTTTACTAGCGGGACGACAGATACGCAGTATTTT.

This clonotype was detected many times. The V call is TRBV25-1, the J call TRBJ2-2; 11 nucleotides agree with TRBD1. The germline CDR1 and CDR2 sequences are MGHDK and SYGVNS. The ends lost 6 bases at V and 3 bases at J; junction bases unmatched: 0. The CDR3 has 14 residues. CDR3 protein: CASRGQGDTGELFF. The DNA of the CDR3 is TGTGCCAGCAGGGGACAGGGGGACACCGGGGAGCTGTTTTTT.

This clonotype was counted many times. The J gene is TRBJ2-3, the V gene TRBV10-3; 10 bases fit TRBD1. The CDR3 runs to 14 residues. V lost 6 bases, J lost 4 bases, and 4 bases stayed unmatched. From germline, CDR1 is ENHRY and CDR2 SYGVKD. For the CDR3, the DNA is TGTGCCATCAGGGTGACAGGGGGCGCAGATACGCAGTATTTT. Translated, it gives CAIRVTGGADTQYF.

At least ten counts were recorded for this clonotype. The V gene is TRBV14, the J gene TRBJ2-7; TRBD2 matches at 7 bases. The trim removed 1 base at V and 3 bases at J, leaving 6 bases unmatched. The CDR3 sequence is 15 residues long. Germline CDR1 SGHDN, CDR2 FVKESK. The CDR3 here is CASSQASGAGYEQYF. CDR3 DNA: TGTGCCAGCAGCCAAGCCAGCGGGGCCGGCTACGAGCAGTACTTC.

This rearrangement joins TRBV20-1 to TRBJ2-2; D remains ambiguous. Germline CDR1 reads DFQATT; CDR2 reads SNEGSKA (reference sequence). This CDR3 is 12 amino acids long. Between the trimmed V and J ends, which lost 5 bases and 11 bases, there was a span of 15 bases. The CDR3: CSAGVYSGELFF. CDR3 sequence (DNA): TGCAGTGCTGGGGTGTATAGTGGAGAGCTGTTTTTT.

This clonotype was observed a handful of times. The chain joins TRBV25-1 to TRBJ2-1; no clear D. Looked up from germline, CDR1 is MGHDK and CDR2 is SYGVNS. This CDR3 has 14 residues. The V end was cut by 7 bases, the J end by 0 bases, with 10 bases between. CDR3 DNA: TGTGCCAGCACGACACTGAGCTCCTACAATGAGCAGTTCTTC. Protein sequence: CASTTLSSYNEQFF.

This chain joins TRBV28 and TRBJ1-1; possibly TRBD1 for D (6 bases). The CDR3 runs 13 residues. CDR1 and CDR2 (germline): MDHEN, SYDVKM. V was cut by 8 bases and J by 5 bases, with 15 bases left in between. The CDR3 nucleotides are TGTGCCAGCGGGGACAACTTGGGTACTGAAGCTTTCTTT. Its translation: CASGDNLGTEAFF. The full variable domain, with the rest looked up from reference TRBV28 and TRBJ1-1, is DVKVTQSSRYLVKRTGEKVFLECVQDMDHENMFWYRQDPGLGLRLIYFSYDVKMKEKGDIPEGYSVSREKKERFSLILESASTNQTSMYLCASGDNLGTEAFFGQGTRLTVV.